A single sample gave rise to the 28 T cell receptor beta chains below, sequenced in a study of radiation and T cells in renal cell carcinoma. Treatment in this sample: treatment-naive control, cytoreductive nephrectomy. This table comes from immunoSEQ multiplex PCR, and its TCRdb copy is limited to in-frame clones, with some not included. The top ten clones hold around two fifths of a sample with thousands of clones, around 60% of them seen once. The sample here was tumor tissue, taken from a patient whose treatment was nephrectomy without radiotherapy. The receptor source for this set is an older woman with renal cell carcinoma.

The genes are TRBV20-1 and TRBJ1-2, with D possibly being TRBD1 (6 bases). The CDR3 spans 11 residues. The germline CDR1 and CDR2 sequences are DFQATT and SNEGSKA (reference sequence). Trimming stripped 8 bases from V and 7 bases from J, with 14 bases between. For the CDR3, the DNA is TGCAGTACACCAGGGGATGGTGGCTACACCTTC. As protein: CSTPGDGGYTF.

This clone occurred a few times. The chain uses TRBV6-5 and TRBJ2-1; possible D gene TRBD1, 6 bases. The CDR3 runs 16 residues. Trimming took off 0 bases at V and 2 bases at J, with 11 bases between the two ends. Germline V gene lookup returns CDR1 MNHEY and CDR2 SVGAGI. The CDR3 nucleotides read TGTGCCAGCAGTTACTCGTCAGGGGCCGCCTACAATGAGCAGTTCTTC. It specifies CASSYSSGAAYNEQFF.

This clone was detected a few times. DNA for the CDR3: TGCAGCGTTGCACAGACTGCTAACTATGGCTACACCTTC. Translating it yields CSVAQTANYGYTF. The V gene is TRBV29-1, the J gene TRBJ1-2; no clear D gene. The V gene lost 4 bases and the J gene lost 0 bases, with 9 bases spanning the gap. Germline assignment: CDR1 SQVTM and CDR2 ANQGSEA. The length of the CDR3 is 13 residues.

The chain recombines TRBV7-9 with TRBJ1-2, with 9 bases aligning to TRBD1. V shed 5 bases, J shed 7 bases, and the junction held 11 bases outside the gene matches. CDR3 length equals 15 residues. Germline V lookup: CDR1 SEHNR, CDR2 FQNEAQ (reference sequence). The CDR3 DNA reads as TGTGCCAGCAGCCCCGCGAACAGGGGGCAGGGTGGCTACACCTTC. Translated, it gives CASSPANRGQGGYTF.

CDR3 DNA: TGTGCCAGCAGCTTAGGCCGGGGGGGCCACAATGAGCAGTTCTTC. Translating gives CASSLGRGGHNEQFF. This chain connects TRBV11-2 to TRBJ2-1; TRBD2 matches at 8 bases. The ends lost 1 base at V and 5 bases at J; junction bases unmatched: 4. The germline V gene encodes CDR1 SGHAT and CDR2 FQNNGV. This CDR3 is 15 amino acids long.

The chain has TRBV27 and TRBJ2-2, with D hard to call. The length of the CDR3 is 16 residues. V lost 5 bases to trimming and J lost 0 bases, with 13 bases between them. Germline CDR1 and CDR2: MNHEY and SMNVEV (reference sequence). CDR3 in amino acids: CASSTFGFANTGELFF. CDR3 coding DNA: TGTGCCAGCAGTACCTTCGGGTTCGCGAACACCGGGGAGCTGTTTTTT.

This clone turned up a few times. CDR3: CASSLVAHSYNSPLHF. As DNA, the CDR3 is TGTGCCAGCAGCTTAGTCGCCCACTCCTATAATTCACCCCTCCACTTT. V is TRBV7-2 and J is TRBJ1-6; D is unclear. This CDR3 has 16 amino acids. Trimming took off 1 base at V and 0 bases at J, with 7 bases between the two ends. Germline V gene sequence: CDR1 SGHTA, CDR2 FQGNSA.

This sequence joins TRBV15 and TRBJ2-7; D perhaps matches TRBD1 (6 bases). This CDR3 is built from 15 residues. CDR1 is LNHNV and CDR2 is YYDKDF in the germline V gene (reference sequence). Trimming stripped 0 bases from V and 4 bases from J, with 13 bases between. CDR3 in DNA: TGTGCCACCAGCAGAGAGGGCAGGGGAAGTTACGAGCAGTACTTC. Translated, it gives CATSREGRGSYEQYF.

The genes are TRBV6-1 and TRBJ2-2; the D gene is possibly TRBD2 (5 bases). CDR3 length: 14 amino acids. CDR1 is MNHNS, CDR2 SASEGT, per germline. Trimming left V 8 bases short and J 2 bases short, with 12 bases between. The CDR3 DNA sequence: TGTGCCAGCCGGGAATTGCCAAACACCGGGGAGCTGTTTTTT. Its translation: CASRELPNTGELFF.

The gene calls are TRBV10-3 and TRBJ2-7, with D perhaps TRBD1 (6 bases). V was cut by 10 bases and J by 5 bases, with 15 bases left in between. The length of the CDR3 is 12 residues. Germline CDR1 and CDR2: ENHRY and SYGVKD. CDR3 protein: CATRDIGDEQYF. The DNA for the CDR3 is TGTGCCACCCGGGACATTGGGGACGAGCAGTACTTC.

The table lists this clone with a few counts. The chain links TRBV5-1 to TRBJ1-1; D gene ambiguous. This CDR3 has 14 residues. Germline V lookup: CDR1 SGHRS, CDR2 YFSETQ. Trimming shortened V by 0 bases and J by 1 base, and 7 bases separated the two germline ends. CDR3 nucleotides: TGCGCCAGCAGCTTGGGACCCAAGAACACTGAAGCTTTCTTT. Residues: CASSLGPKNTEAFF.

The chain employs TRBV5-4 and TRBJ2-1; maybe TRBD1 (6 bases). This CDR3 is 14 amino acids long. The V and J ends lost 0 bases and 5 bases respectively, with 9 bases between them. Looked up from germline, CDR1 is SGHNT and CDR2 is YYREEE (reference sequence). CDR3 in DNA: TGTGCCAGCAGCTTGGGGGGGCAGAACAATGAGCAGTTCTTC. Protein sequence: CASSLGGQNNEQFF.

The chain couples TRBV30 to TRBJ2-1; the match to TRBD2 covers 9 bases. The V gene end was trimmed by 2 bases and the J gene end by 9 bases; junction bases not matched to a gene: 20. The CDR3 is 18 amino acids. CDR1 and CDR2 (germline): GTSNPN, SVGIG (reference sequence). The CDR3, as DNA: TGTGCCTGGAGTCCTCGGGGAGGCGGGGGGGGCAGATCGGGTGAGCAGTTCTTC. This encodes CAWSPRGGGGGRSGEQFF.

This clone counts as large. The genes are TRBV5-1 and TRBJ1-1, with TRBD1 matching 9 bases. This CDR3 has 14 residues. V dropped 1 base and J dropped 11; count of bases not matched to a gene: 9. Per the germline V gene, CDR1 is SGHRS and CDR2 is YFSETQ. The chain's CDR3 is CASSLYRTGEEAFF. The CDR3 nucleotides are TGCGCCAGCAGCTTGTATCGGACAGGGGAAGAGGCTTTCTTT.

This chain links TRBV7-9 with TRBJ1-1, with D uncertain. The germline V gene encodes CDR1 SEHNR and CDR2 FQNEAQ (reference sequence). The CDR3 consists of 12 residues. Trimming cost V 5 bases and J 6 bases, with 10 bases left between them. The CDR3, as DNA: TGTGCCAGCAGCGAATCTAGAGCTGAAGCTTTCTTT. Protein product: CASSESRAEAFF.

This rearrangement joins TRBV30 to TRBJ1-1; D remains unclear. There are 11 residues in the CDR3. Germline V gene sequence: CDR1 GTSNPN, CDR2 SVGIG (reference sequence). Trimming took off 2 bases at V and 6 bases at J, with 7 bases between the two ends. This CDR3 is CAWSRDAEAFF. DNA for the CDR3: TGTGCCTGGAGTCGCGACGCTGAAGCTTTCTTT.

This rearrangement joins TRBV5-1 to TRBJ1-4, with unresolved D. The germline V gene encodes CDR1 SGHRS and CDR2 YFSETQ. The CDR3 sequence is 15 residues long. The germline V and J ends were trimmed by 6 bases and 7 bases, with 19 bases remaining between them. The CDR3 bases are TGCGCCAGCACGACCGCTGGCGGGTCTGGTGAAAAACTGTTTTTT. Protein: CASTTAGGSGEKLFF.

J is TRBJ1-1 and V is TRBV7-9, with 7 bases identical to TRBD1. J gave up 3 bases and V 1 base, and 8 bases lay outside the gene matches. This CDR3 is 16 amino acids long. Germline V CDR1 and CDR2: SEHNR, FQNEAQ (reference sequence). The CDR3 nucleotides are TGTGCCAGCAGCTTAGGCCAGGACAGGAGGTACACTGAAGCTTTCTTT. Amino acid sequence: CASSLGQDRRYTEAFF. Using reference TRBV7-9 and TRBJ1-1 for the parts outside the CDR3, the full variable domain is DTGVSQNPRHKITKRGQNVTFRCDPISEHNRLYWYRQTLGQGPEFLTYFQNEAQLEKSRLLSDRFSAERPKGSFSTLEIQRTEQGDSAMYLCASSLGQDRRYTEAFFGQGTRLTVV.

The V and J genes are TRBV7-2 and TRBJ1-4; no clear D. The V end lost 5 bases, the J end lost 14 bases, and 15 bases lay between the germline ends. Germline V gene sequence: CDR1 SGHTA, CDR2 FQGNSA. The CDR3 loop spans 12 amino acids. The CDR3 sequence: CASSRVAGWLFF. The CDR3 DNA is TGTGCCAGCAGCCGAGTAGCGGGGTGGCTGTTTTTT.

This clone was seen a few times. The rearrangement links TRBV6-5 to TRBJ2-6; either TRBD1 or TRBD2 may fit D (5 bases each). CDR1 is MNHEY, CDR2 SVGAGI, per germline. V was pared by 2 bases and J by 6 bases, with 8 bases between. CDR3 length: 14 residues. The CDR3 nucleotides read TGTGCCAGCAGTTACGAGGGGTTGGCCAACGTCCTGACTTTC. Translation: CASSYEGLANVLTF.

V usage is TRBV2 and J usage is TRBJ2-3; D unresolved. Trimming cost V 7 bases and J 2 bases, with 10 bases left between them. The CDR3 loop spans 13 amino acids. The germline gives CDR1 SNHLY, CDR2 FYNNEI. In DNA form, the CDR3 reads TGTGCCAGCAAAGAAGACTTCACAGATACGCAGTATTTT. This encodes CASKEDFTDTQYF.

The V call is TRBV5-1, the J call TRBJ2-2; 9 bases align to TRBD2. V lost 4 bases to trimming and J lost 6 bases; unmatched junction nucleotides: 10. Germline V gene lookup returns CDR1 SGHRS and CDR2 YFSETQ. The CDR3 length is 16 residues. CDR3 region: CASSPSAAGGPGELFF. CDR3 nucleotide sequence: TGCGCCAGCAGCCCCTCGGCCGCGGGGGGGCCCGGGGAGCTGTTTTTT.

This rearrangement joins TRBV6-1 to TRBJ1-5, with 7 bases identical to TRBD1. J was trimmed by 4 bases and V by 6 bases; bases with no gene match: 9. Germline values: CDR1 MNHNS, CDR2 SASEGT. The CDR3 has 15 residues. The CDR3: CASRNSGQTNQPQHF. The CDR3 bases are TGTGCCAGCAGAAACTCGGGACAGACGAATCAGCCCCAGCATTTT.

The J gene is TRBJ2-7, the V gene TRBV4-2; 8 bases align to TRBD2. V lost 4 bases and J lost 1; bases outside the gene matches: 6. CDR3 length equals 15 residues. Per germline, CDR1 LGHNA and CDR2 YNFKEQ. The CDR3 is CASSPGLASSYEQYF. DNA of the CDR3: TGTGCCAGCAGCCCTGGACTAGCTTCATCCTACGAGCAGTACTTC.

The rearrangement links TRBV25-1 to TRBJ2-2; D is possibly TRBD2 (6 bases). Trimming took off 4 bases at V and 4 bases at J, with 13 bases between the two ends. The CDR3 spans 15 residues. CDR1 and CDR2 (germline): MGHDK, SYGVNS. CDR3 DNA: TGTGCCAGCAGTGGGAGGGGATCGGGCACCGGGGAGCTGTTTTTT. Its translation is CASSGRGSGTGELFF.

V usage is TRBV19 and J usage is TRBJ1-4; D gene uncertain. With 7 bases removed from V and 5 bases from J, the gap between germline ends came to 14 bases. This CDR3 comprises 14 residues. CDR1 and CDR2 (germline): LNHDA, SQIVND (reference sequence). CDR3 protein: CASTQPGENEKLFF. The CDR3 region has the DNA TGTGCCAGTACCCAACCCGGCGAGAATGAAAAACTGTTTTTT. Variable domain in full (rest from reference TRBV19 and TRBJ1-4): DGGITQSPKYLFRKEGQNVTLSCEQNLNHDAMYWYRQDPGQGLRLIYYSQIVNDFQKGDIAEGYSVSREKKESFPLTVTSAQKNPTAFYLCASTQPGENEKLFFGSGTQLSVL.

This clone came up a few times. This chain connects TRBV7-2 to TRBJ2-7; TRBD1 matches at 10 bases. Germline assignment: CDR1 SGHTA and CDR2 FQGNSA. With 3 bases clipped from V and 3 bases from J, the junction kept 5 bases outside the gene matches. The CDR3 runs 15 residues. CDR3 nucleotides: TGTGCCAGCAGCTTGACAGGGGGCGATGACTACGAGCAGTACTTC. This translates into CASSLTGGDDYEQYF.

The rearrangement joins TRBV11-3 to TRBJ2-1, with 8 bases that match TRBD1. V lost 1 base to trimming and J lost 2 bases; unmatched junction nucleotides: 7. CDR3 length: 17 residues. Germline CDR1 reads SGHNT; CDR2 reads YENEEA. In DNA form, the CDR3 reads TGTGCCAGCAGCTTAGGGCGGCAGGGGGCGACCTACAATGAGCAGTTCTTC. Its translation is CASSLGRQGATYNEQFF.